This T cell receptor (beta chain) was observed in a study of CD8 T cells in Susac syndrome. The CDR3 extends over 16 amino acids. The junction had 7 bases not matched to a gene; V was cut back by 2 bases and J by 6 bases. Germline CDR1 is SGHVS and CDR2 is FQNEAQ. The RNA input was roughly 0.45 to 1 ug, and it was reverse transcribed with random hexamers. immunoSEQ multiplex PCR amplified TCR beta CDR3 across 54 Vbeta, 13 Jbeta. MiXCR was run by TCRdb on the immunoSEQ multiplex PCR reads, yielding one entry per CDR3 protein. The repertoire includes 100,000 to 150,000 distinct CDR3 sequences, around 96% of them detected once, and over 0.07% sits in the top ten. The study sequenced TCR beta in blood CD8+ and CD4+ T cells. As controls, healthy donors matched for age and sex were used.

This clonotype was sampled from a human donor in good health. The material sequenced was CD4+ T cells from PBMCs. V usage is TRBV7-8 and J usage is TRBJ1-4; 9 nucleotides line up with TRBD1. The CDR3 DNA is TGTGCCAGCAGCTTAAATTGGGACAGGGCTTATGAAAAACTGTTTTTT. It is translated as CASSLNWDRAYEKLFF.